This T cell receptor beta chain was identified during a study of blood T cell repertoires in COVID-19. Study summary: The origin of the acute and convalescent COVID-19 samples was the United States, Italy and Spain. PBMCs, B-cell-depleted T cells, or T cells were the source of the cDNA or gDNA that made up the material.

Clones were sequenced by immunoSEQ multiplex PCR, and TCRdb holds only the in-frame ones, with some missing. In the table there are about 50,000 clones, about 89% of which are singletons. CDR3 length: 16 residues. Per germline, CDR1 KGHDR and CDR2 SFDVKD. V gave up 3 bases and J gave up 2 bases, with 13 bases separating them. Material for sequencing was peripheral blood. The sequence came from a human donor in a cohort sampled during active COVID-19. V is TRBV24-1 and J is TRBJ2-1; D may be TRBD1 (6 bases). The CDR3 sequence: CATSDPQGGAYNEQFF. The DNA of the CDR3 is TGTGCCACCAGTGATCCCCAAGGGGGAGCCTACAATGAGCAGTTCTTC.